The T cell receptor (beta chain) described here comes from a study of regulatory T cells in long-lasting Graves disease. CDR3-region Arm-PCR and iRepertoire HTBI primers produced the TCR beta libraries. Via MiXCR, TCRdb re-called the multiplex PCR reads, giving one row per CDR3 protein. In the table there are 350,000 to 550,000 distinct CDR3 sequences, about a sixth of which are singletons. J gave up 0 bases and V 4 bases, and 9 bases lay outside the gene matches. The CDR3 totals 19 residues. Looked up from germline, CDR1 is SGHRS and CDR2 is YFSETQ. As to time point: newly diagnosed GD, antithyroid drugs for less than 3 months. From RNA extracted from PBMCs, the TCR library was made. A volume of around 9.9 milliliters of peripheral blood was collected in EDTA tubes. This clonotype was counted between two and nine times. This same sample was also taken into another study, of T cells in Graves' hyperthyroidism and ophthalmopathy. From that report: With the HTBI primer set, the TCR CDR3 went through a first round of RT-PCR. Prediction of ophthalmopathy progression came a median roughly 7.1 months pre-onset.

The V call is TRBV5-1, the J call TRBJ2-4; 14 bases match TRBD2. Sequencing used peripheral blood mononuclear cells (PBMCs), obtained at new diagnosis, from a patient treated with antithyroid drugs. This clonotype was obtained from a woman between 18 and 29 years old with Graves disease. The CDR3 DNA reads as TGCGCCAGCAGCACCGGACTAGCGGGAGGACCACTAGCCAAAAACATTCAGTACTTC. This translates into CASSTGLAGGPLAKNIQYF.